Listed below are T cell receptor beta chains from one sample, sequenced in a study of blood T cell repertoires in COVID-19. Assay used: immunoSEQ multiplex PCR; TCRdb lists only in-frame clones, some missing. The sample has more than 200,000 clones, 88% seen once. The sample was peripheral blood. The receptors were gathered from a woman in her twenties or thirties with COVID-19, enrolled during active disease. CDR3s include the opening cysteine and the closing phenylalanine or tryptophan. The order of the fields is CDR3 protein, D gene, J gene, V gene. The D gene is left open where the match is weak.

CDR3aa: CSVGSDRGNQPQHF; d_gene: TRBD1; j_gene: TRBJ1-5; v_gene: TRBV29-1
CDR3aa: CASSQSSTGFNNEQFF; d_gene: TRBD1; j_gene: TRBJ2-1; v_gene: TRBV4-1
CDR3aa: CASSADRGIKQFF; d_gene: TRBD1; j_gene: TRBJ2-1; v_gene: TRBV12-3/TRBV12-4
CDR3aa: CASSLGFWERFDCTF; d_gene: NA; j_gene: TRBJ1-2; v_gene: TRBV5-6
CDR3aa: CASSPGVGEEETQYF; d_gene: NA; j_gene: TRBJ2-5; v_gene: TRBV7-7
CDR3aa: CASSQGQGRVDYGYTF; d_gene: NA; j_gene: TRBJ1-2; v_gene: TRBV3-1/TRBV3-2
CDR3aa: CASSVRDRGYNSPLHF; d_gene: TRBD1; j_gene: TRBJ1-6; v_gene: TRBV19
CDR3aa: CASSKGYNEQYF; d_gene: NA; j_gene: TRBJ2-7; v_gene: TRBV6-5
CDR3aa: CASAEGTSRVEELFF; d_gene: TRBD2; j_gene: TRBJ2-2; v_gene: TRBV5-1
CDR3aa: CASSVLAGGTGELFF; d_gene: TRBD2; j_gene: TRBJ2-2; v_gene: TRBV10-2
CDR3aa: CASSHRGEFF; d_gene: NA; j_gene: TRBJ2-1; v_gene: TRBV3-1/TRBV3-2
CDR3aa: CASGSSYHGWDTQYF; d_gene: NA; j_gene: TRBJ2-3; v_gene: TRBV6-5
CDR3aa: CASSKETGTSGNTIYF; d_gene: NA; j_gene: TRBJ1-3; v_gene: TRBV5-6
CDR3aa: CASSRTSGRAGELFF; d_gene: TRBD2; j_gene: TRBJ2-2; v_gene: TRBV19
CDR3aa: CASSLGWEPNYGYTF; d_gene: NA; j_gene: TRBJ1-2; v_gene: TRBV5-6
CDR3aa: CASSFRLNSPLHF; d_gene: NA; j_gene: TRBJ1-6; v_gene: TRBV11-3
CDR3aa: CASSPGTGGFLQETQYF; d_gene: TRBD1; j_gene: TRBJ2-5; v_gene: TRBV2